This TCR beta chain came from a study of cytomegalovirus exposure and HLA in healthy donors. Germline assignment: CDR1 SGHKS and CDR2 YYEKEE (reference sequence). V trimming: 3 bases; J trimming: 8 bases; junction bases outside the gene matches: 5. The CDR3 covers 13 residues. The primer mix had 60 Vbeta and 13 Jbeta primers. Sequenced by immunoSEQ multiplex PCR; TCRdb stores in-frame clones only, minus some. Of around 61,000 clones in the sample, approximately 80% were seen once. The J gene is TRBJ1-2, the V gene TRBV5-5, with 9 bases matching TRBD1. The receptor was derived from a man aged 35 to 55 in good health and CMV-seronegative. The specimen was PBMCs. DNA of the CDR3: TGTGCCAGCAGCTACCCGGGACAGGGCGGCTACACCTTC. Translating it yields CASSYPGQGGYTF.